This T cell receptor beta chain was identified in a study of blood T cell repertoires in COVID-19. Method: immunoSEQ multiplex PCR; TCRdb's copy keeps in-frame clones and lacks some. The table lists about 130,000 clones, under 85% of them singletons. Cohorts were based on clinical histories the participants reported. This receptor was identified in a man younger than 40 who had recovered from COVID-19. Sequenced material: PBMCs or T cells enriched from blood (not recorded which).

The CDR3 DNA is TGCGCCAGCAGCCAATTGGGCCTCTCTGGAAACACCATATATTTT. It is translated as CASSQLGLSGNTIYF. The chain uses TRBV4-1 and TRBJ1-3, with D uncertain. Germline-derived CDR1 and CDR2 are MGHRA and YSYEKL. CDR3 size: 15 residues. V was trimmed by 2 bases and J by 0 bases, leaving 8 bases between them.